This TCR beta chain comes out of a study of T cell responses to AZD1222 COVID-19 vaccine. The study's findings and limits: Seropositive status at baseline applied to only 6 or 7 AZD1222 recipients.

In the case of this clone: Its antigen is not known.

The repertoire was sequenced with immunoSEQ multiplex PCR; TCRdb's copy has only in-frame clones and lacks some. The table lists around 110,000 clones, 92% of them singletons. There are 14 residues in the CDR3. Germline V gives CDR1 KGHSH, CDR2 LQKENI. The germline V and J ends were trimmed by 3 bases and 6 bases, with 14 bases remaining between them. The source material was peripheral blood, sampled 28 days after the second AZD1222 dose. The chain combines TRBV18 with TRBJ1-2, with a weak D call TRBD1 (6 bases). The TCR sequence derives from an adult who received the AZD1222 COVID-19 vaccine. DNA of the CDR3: TGTGCCAGCTCACCTCAACAGGGTTCGGATGGCTACACCTTC. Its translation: CASSPQQGSDGYTF. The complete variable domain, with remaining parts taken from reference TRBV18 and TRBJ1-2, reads NAGVMQNPRHLVRRRGQEARLRCSPMKGHSHVYWYRQLPEEGLKFMVYLQKENIIDESGMPKERFSAEFPKEGPSILRIQQVVRGDSAAYFCASSPQQGSDGYTFGSGTRLTVV.